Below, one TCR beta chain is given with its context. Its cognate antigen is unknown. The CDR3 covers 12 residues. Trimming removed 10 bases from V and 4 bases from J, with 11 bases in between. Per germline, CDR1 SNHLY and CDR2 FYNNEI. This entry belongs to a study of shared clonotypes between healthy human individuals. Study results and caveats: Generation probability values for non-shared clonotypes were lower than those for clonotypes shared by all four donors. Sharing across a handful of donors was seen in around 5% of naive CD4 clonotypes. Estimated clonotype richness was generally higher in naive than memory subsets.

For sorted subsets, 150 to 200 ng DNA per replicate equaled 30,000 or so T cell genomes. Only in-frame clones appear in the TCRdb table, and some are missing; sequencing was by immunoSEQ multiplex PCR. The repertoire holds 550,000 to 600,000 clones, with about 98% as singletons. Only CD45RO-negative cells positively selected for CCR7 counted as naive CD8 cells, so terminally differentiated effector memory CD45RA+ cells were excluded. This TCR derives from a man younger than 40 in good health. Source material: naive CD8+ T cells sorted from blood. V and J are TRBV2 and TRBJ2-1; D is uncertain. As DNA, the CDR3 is TGTGCCACCCAGGCGATTTACAATGAGCAGTTCTTC. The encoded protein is CATQAIYNEQFF.